What follows are 29 T cell receptor beta chains derived from one specimen sequenced in a study of response to subunit inactivated influenza vaccine. TCRdb fed the RT-PCR reads into MiXCR, producing one record per CDR3 protein. This table holds around 710,000 distinct CDR3 sequences, 14% found once. This specimen was PBMCs from blood, taken 14 days before vaccination. The source of these receptors is a man aged 45-65 years who received an inactivated influenza vaccine.

This clonotype was counted a few times. The chain's CDR3 is CASSPSSYGTSGHNEQFF. CDR3 bases: TGTGCCAGCAGCCCTAGCTCGTACGGGACTAGCGGCCACAATGAGCAGTTCTTC. The chain uses TRBV27 and TRBJ2-1; 11 bases are shared with TRBD2. V was clipped by 6 bases and J by 5 bases; unmatched bases: 15. CDR1 is MNHEY, CDR2 SMNVEV, per germline (reference sequence). CDR3 size: 18 residues.

The chain joins TRBV6-2 or TRBV6-3 to TRBJ2-7; 8 nucleotides match TRBD1. Germline-derived CDR1 and CDR2 are MNHEY and SVGEGT. The CDR3 length is 15 residues. J was trimmed by 2 bases and V by 7 bases; bases with no gene match: 10. CDR3 sequence (DNA): TGTGCCAGCACCCCTGTGTCGGGACAGGCCTACGAGCAGTACTTC. The encoded protein is CASTPVSGQAYEQYF.

The V gene is TRBV7-6, the J gene TRBJ2-5; D is unclear. The V and J ends lost 1 base and 5 bases respectively, with 8 bases between them. Germline V gene lookup returns CDR1 SGHVS and CDR2 FNYEAQ. There are 13 residues in the CDR3. CDR3 sequence reads: CASSLVGPETQYF. CDR3 coding DNA: TGTGCCAGCAGCTTAGTAGGCCCTGAGACCCAGTACTTC. The full variable domain, its missing parts supplied by reference TRBV7-6 and TRBJ2-5, is GAGVSQSPRYKVTKRGQDVALRCDPISGHVSLYWYRQALGQGPEFLTYFNYEAQQDKSGLPNDRFSAERPEGSISTLTIQRTEQRDSAMYRCASSLVGPETQYFGPGTRLLVL.

This clonotype was counted ten times or more. The chain combines TRBV20-1 with TRBJ2-5; possible D gene TRBD1, 5 bases. Trimming removed 3 bases at V and 5 bases at J, with 16 bases between. This CDR3 spans 14 amino acids. Germline lookup yields CDR1 DFQATT and CDR2 SNEGSKA (reference sequence). CDR3 sequence (DNA): TGCAGTGCTAGTAGTTGGCAGGGTCGGGAGACCCAGTACTTC. Encoded protein: CSASSWQGRETQYF.

This clonotype has more than one count but fewer than ten. The V call is TRBV11-1, the J call TRBJ2-1, with 8 bases fitting TRBD2. The CDR3 has 18 residues. J was trimmed by 1 base and V by 5 bases; bases with no gene match: 13. Germline V gene data show CDR1 as SGHAT and CDR2 as FQDESV (reference sequence). The CDR3 bases are TGTGCCAGCAGCCTGAAGGCTCGAGGACTAGCATCCTACAATGAGCAGTTCTTC. Amino acids: CASSLKARGLASYNEQFF.

In its sample, this clonotype was seen a few times. The chain carries TRBV5-1 and TRBJ1-3; 7 bases are shared with TRBD1. Germline trimming cut 0 bases from V and 4 bases from J; bases unmatched to any gene: 16. Germline loops: CDR1 SGHRS, CDR2 YFSETQ. CDR3 length: 19 residues. The CDR3 region has the DNA TGCGCCAGCAGCTTGGGTACGGGACAGCGACGGGCGGGAGGAAACACCATATATTTT. It encodes CASSLGTGQRRAGGNTIYF.

This clonotype showed up just a few times. This chain connects TRBV7-2 to TRBJ2-1; the D gene is possibly TRBD2 (5 bases). Per the germline V gene, CDR1 is SGHTA and CDR2 is FQGNSA. Trimming removed 2 bases at V and 8 bases at J, with 16 bases between. The CDR3 contains 15 residues. The CDR3 sequence: CASSLSTREGHEQFF. The CDR3 coding sequence is TGTGCCAGCAGCTTAAGCACTCGGGAAGGTCATGAGCAGTTCTTC.

The J gene is TRBJ2-1, the V gene TRBV11-2, with TRBD2 matching 9 bases. The germline V gene encodes CDR1 SGHAT and CDR2 FQNNGV. V dropped 6 bases and J dropped 4; count of bases not matched to a gene: 7. The CDR3 is made up of 15 amino acids. The CDR3 DNA sequence: TGTGCCAGCAGACCACTAGCGGGCCTATACAATGAGCAGTTCTTC. Protein product: CASRPLAGLYNEQFF.

As concerns this clonotype: Germline is not matched at one junction end, which may reflect a read error. The chain links TRBV3-1 to TRBJ1-1; 7 bases line up with TRBD1. The CDR3 is made up of 14 amino acids. Germline V gene data show CDR1 as LGHDT and CDR2 as YNNKEL (reference sequence). In DNA form, the CDR3 reads TGTGCCAGCTGCCAATCACAGGGGCGGTTTGAAGCTTTCTTT. Protein: CASCQSQGRFEAFF.

This clonotype has only a few counts. Here the CDR3 DNA reads TGTGCCAGCAGTTCCTACCTGAGGGGGGGGATGTGGGCCCAGTACTTC. Translating gives CASSSYLRGGMWAQYF. V usage is TRBV2 and J usage is TRBJ2-5; D may be TRBD2 (7 bases). The V gene's germline CDR1 is SNHLY and CDR2 FYNNEI. V was trimmed by 5 bases and J by 9 bases, leaving 25 bases between them. CDR3 size: 16 residues.

The V gene is TRBV2, the J gene TRBJ2-3; no definite D call. This CDR3 spans 14 amino acids. Trimming stripped 6 bases from V and 0 bases from J, with 10 bases between. The germline gives CDR1 SNHLY, CDR2 FYNNEI. The CDR3 is CASRAGPSTDTQYF. The CDR3 nucleotides are TGTGCCAGCAGGGCAGGACCTAGCACAGATACGCAGTATTTT. Full variable domain (rest looked up from reference TRBV2 and TRBJ2-3): EPEVTQTPSHQVTQMGQEVILRCVPISNHLYFYWYRQILGQKVEFLVSFYNNEISEKSEIFDDQFSVERPDGSNFTLKIRSTKLEDSAMYFCASRAGPSTDTQYFGPGTRLTVL.

The chain uses TRBV24-1 and TRBJ2-1; D remains unclear. Germline values: CDR1 KGHDR, CDR2 SFDVKD. V dropped 3 bases and J dropped 2 bases, with 7 bases sitting between them. The CDR3 loop spans 14 amino acids. Here the CDR3 DNA reads TGTGCCACCAGTGATCCCCTCCCCTACAATGAGCAGTTCTTC. It yields the protein CATSDPLPYNEQFF.

There are a few counts of this clonotype. The CDR3 DNA is TGTGCCAGCAGTTCCTCAGGGACCAAAAACATTCAGTACTTC. It is translated as CASSSSGTKNIQYF. The rearrangement joins TRBV6-5 to TRBJ2-4; the D gene is possibly TRBD1 (5 bases). V lost 4 bases, J lost 2 bases, and 9 bases lay in between. The CDR3 loop spans 14 amino acids. Germline loops: CDR1 MNHEY, CDR2 SVGAGI.

With regard to this clonotype: With a much larger clone just one base away, this may be a read error. V is TRBV3-1 and J is TRBJ2-7, with a weak D call TRBD2 (5 bases). The CDR3 length is 12 residues. Germline V lookup: CDR1 LGHDT, CDR2 YNNKEL (reference sequence). Trimming took 7 bases from V and 0 from J, leaving 7 bases between them. The CDR3 sequence: CASIRGSYEQYF. The CDR3 DNA follows: TGTGCCAGCATCCGGGGCTCCTACGAGCAGTACTTC.

This clonotype was seen ten or more times. Germline is not matched at one junction end, which may reflect a read error. This chain connects TRBV5-6 to TRBJ1-5; 7 nucleotides match TRBD1. The CDR3 loop spans 14 amino acids. CDR1 and CDR2 (germline): SGHDT, YYEEEE. The CDR3 nucleotides read TGTGCCAGCAGCTTTGGAGGGGGCAAACAGCCCCAGCATTTT. Encoded protein: CASSFGGGKQPQHF.

This clonotype was seen only a few times. The V and J genes are TRBV20-1 and TRBJ2-1; D unclear. V was shortened by 2 bases and J by 2 bases, with 10 bases between the two germline ends. CDR3 length: 14 residues. Germline loops: CDR1 DFQATT, CDR2 SNEGSKA (reference sequence). The CDR3 protein is CSARSSRPYNEQFF. The CDR3, as DNA: TGCAGTGCTAGATCCAGCAGACCCTACAATGAGCAGTTCTTC.

This clonotype was seen repeatedly, ten times or more. The CDR3 loop reads CASRGTDLRNSPLHF. CDR3 DNA sequence: TGTGCCAGCAGAGGGACAGACCTTCGTAATTCACCCCTCCACTTT. The chain uses TRBV12-3 or TRBV12-4 and TRBJ1-6; 7 bases map to TRBD1. The CDR3 totals 15 residues. Losses at the gene ends were 6 bases for V and 6 bases for J; bases not matched to a gene: 8.

This clonotype was counted only a few times. The chain couples TRBV4-1 to TRBJ1-1, with a tentative D call TRBD1 (5 bases). The V end was cut by 0 bases, the J end by 3 bases, with 11 bases between. CDR1 MGHRA and CDR2 YSYEKL come from the germline V gene. The CDR3 consists of 15 residues. The CDR3 bases are TGCGCCAGCAGCCAAGAAGGTACGGGGGACACTGAAGCTTTCTTT. Amino acids: CASSQEGTGDTEAFF.

This clonotype occurred a few times. J is TRBJ1-2 and V is TRBV5-1, with no clear D. CDR1 is SGHRS and CDR2 is YFSETQ in the germline V gene. CDR3 length: 15 residues. V lost 0 bases and J 0 bases, leaving 9 bases between the germline ends. CDR3 in DNA: TGCGCCAGCAGCTTGGCCATAGACTCTAACTATGGCTACACCTTC. Its protein product is CASSLAIDSNYGYTF.

In this sample, this clonotype turned up a few times. The chain uses TRBV5-1 and TRBJ2-1, with a tentative D call TRBD2 (5 bases). The germline V gene has CDR1 SGHRS and CDR2 YFSETQ. V lost 4 bases and J 9 bases, leaving 14 bases between the germline ends. The CDR3 loop spans 13 amino acids. The CDR3 reads CASSHLREGEQFF. The CDR3 DNA reads TGCGCCAGCAGCCACCTAAGAGAGGGTGAGCAGTTCTTC.

In its sample, this clonotype was seen many times. The chain couples TRBV27 to TRBJ1-1; 7 bases match TRBD1. This CDR3 region has 16 residues. The junction had 15 bases not matched to a gene; V was cut back by 6 bases and J by 5 bases. From germline, CDR1 is MNHEY and CDR2 SMNVEV (reference sequence). This CDR3 is CASRPGTANRRTEAFF. In DNA, the CDR3 is TGTGCCAGCAGACCCGGGACAGCAAATAGAAGGACTGAAGCTTTCTTT.

This clonotype was seen more than once but under ten times. The chain is built from TRBV4-3 and TRBJ2-1; TRBD1 agrees at 10 bases. In germline, CDR1 is LGHNA, CDR2 YSLEER. J lost 10 bases, V lost 0 bases, and 6 bases had no gene match. The CDR3 runs to 15 residues. As DNA, the CDR3 is TGCGCCAGCAGCCAAGAGGGACAGGGGTCGGGAGAGCAGTTCTTC. This gives the protein CASSQEGQGSGEQFF.

This clonotype was seen a few times. The chain carries TRBV12-3 or TRBV12-4 and TRBJ2-3; 8 bases align to TRBD2. The CDR3 length is 13 residues. V lost 8 bases and J lost 7; bases outside the gene matches: 8. This CDR3 reads CASVWASGYTQYF. The DNA of the CDR3 is TGTGCCAGCGTTTGGGCTAGCGGGTATACGCAGTATTTT.

The V gene is TRBV20-1, the J gene TRBJ2-1; 8 bases align to TRBD2. This CDR3 is 14 amino acids long. Per the germline V gene, CDR1 is DFQATT and CDR2 is SNEGSKA (reference sequence). The CDR3 is CRVLTSGDYNEQFF. In DNA form, the CDR3 reads TGCAGAGTGCTTACTAGCGGAGATTACAATGAGCAGTTCTTC.

This clonotype was observed many times. The V gene is TRBV2, the J gene TRBJ1-2; D is uncertain. The germline gives CDR1 SNHLY, CDR2 FYNNEI. This CDR3 spans 11 amino acids. Trimming left V 7 bases short and J 7 bases short, with 10 bases between. The CDR3 here is CASTLAVGYTF. As DNA, the CDR3 is TGTGCCAGCACGCTCGCCGTTGGCTACACCTTC.

This chain links TRBV19 with TRBJ2-1, with D perhaps assigned TRBD1 or TRBD2 (5 bases each). Trimming shortened V by 2 bases and J by 8 bases, and 19 bases separated the two germline ends. Germline assignment: CDR1 LNHDA and CDR2 SQIVND (reference sequence). CDR3 length equals 16 residues. The CDR3 region is CASSIKGRAFFDEQFF. The CDR3 DNA follows: TGTGCCAGTAGTATAAAGGGACGAGCTTTTTTCGATGAGCAGTTCTTC.

The chain has TRBV4-2 and TRBJ1-1; D is undetermined. V lost 8 bases and J 4 bases, leaving 11 bases between the germline ends. The CDR3 sequence is 12 residues long. The germline CDR1 and CDR2 sequences are LGHNA and YNFKEQ. In nucleotides, the CDR3 is TGTGCCAGCGTAAGAGGAACCACTGAAGCTTTCTTT. This codes for CASVRGTTEAFF.

A few counts support this clonotype. CDR3 in amino acids: CAITGTANTGELFF. The DNA for the CDR3 is TGTGCCATCACCGGGACAGCGAACACCGGGGAGCTGTTTTTT. V and J are TRBV10-3 and TRBJ2-2; TRBD1 aligns across 7 bases. Unmatched junction bases numbered 2, after V lost 7 bases and J lost 0 bases. Germline V lookup: CDR1 ENHRY, CDR2 SYGVKD. The CDR3 is 14 amino acids.

The chain recombines TRBV12-3 or TRBV12-4 with TRBJ1-5, with D possibly being TRBD1 (6 bases). V lost 9 bases to trimming and J lost 0 bases, with 24 bases between them. The CDR3 runs to 18 residues. The DNA of the CDR3 is TGTGCCAGGTGGGGGGCCCTCCGGCGGGAATATAGCAATCAGCCCCAGCATTTT. It specifies CARWGALRREYSNQPQHF.